The 7 T cell receptor beta chains below all came from one sample that was sequenced in a study of T cell responses to AZD1222 COVID-19 vaccine. Repertoires were generated with immunoSEQ multiplex PCR, while TCRdb's copy carries only in-frame clones and drops some. The sample has 180,000 or so clones, approximately 90% seen once. The input for sequencing was peripheral blood, taken 28 days after the second AZD1222 dose. The receptors come from an adult who received the AZD1222 COVID-19 vaccine.

The rearrangement uses TRBV28 and TRBJ2-7; 10 nucleotides match TRBD1. The J segment lost 6 bases and the V segment lost 7 bases, leaving 6 bases of the junction unmatched. Germline values: CDR1 MDHEN, CDR2 SYDVKM. The CDR3 has 13 residues. The CDR3 protein is CASTPGQGGEQYF. CDR3 nucleotides: TGTGCCAGCACCCCCGGACAGGGGGGCGAGCAGTACTTC.

The rearrangement links TRBV25-1 to TRBJ2-1, with TRBD2 matching 8 bases. The V gene's germline CDR1 is MGHDK and CDR2 SYGVNS. This CDR3 has 17 amino acids. Trimming cost V 6 bases and J 3 bases; bases outside gene matches: 13. The CDR3 DNA is TGTGCCAGCAGCCCCCCCGGGAGGGGGGCGCTCTACAATGAGCAGTTCTTC. Amino acids: CASSPPGRGALYNEQFF.

This chain uses TRBV3-1 (or the pseudogene TRBV3-2) with TRBJ1-1; D is possibly TRBD1 (5 bases). The CDR3 totals 12 residues. The germline V gene encodes CDR1 LGHDT and CDR2 YNNKEL (reference sequence). In DNA, the CDR3 is TGTGCGGCCCGGGGGGTAGACACTGAAGCTTTCTTT. Its protein is CAARGVDTEAFF.

The chain carries TRBV4-2 and TRBJ1-2; TRBD1 might be the D (5 bases). Looked up from germline, CDR1 is LGHNA and CDR2 is YNFKEQ. Trimming left V 4 bases short and J 3 bases short, with 18 bases between. The CDR3 sequence is 16 residues long. CDR3 in amino acids: CASSREPLGTDYGYTF. The CDR3 DNA reads TGTGCCAGCAGCCGAGAGCCCCTTGGGACGGACTATGGCTACACCTTC.

The rearrangement joins TRBV5-1 to TRBJ2-7; 7 nucleotides align to TRBD1. V shed 0 bases, J shed 5 bases, and the junction held 8 bases outside the gene matches. The germline gives CDR1 SGHRS, CDR2 YFSETQ. This CDR3 region has 15 residues. CDR3 residues: CASSLVRDSEDEQYF. CDR3 nucleotide sequence: TGCGCCAGCAGCTTGGTCCGGGACAGCGAGGACGAGCAGTACTTC.

V usage is TRBV2 and J usage is TRBJ2-1; 10 nucleotides agree with TRBD2. Per the germline V gene, CDR1 is SNHLY and CDR2 is FYNNEI. The V gene end was trimmed by 6 bases and the J gene end by 7 bases; junction bases not matched to a gene: 3. This CDR3 has 13 residues. The CDR3 DNA is TGTGCCAGCAGAAGCGGGAGGGGTAATGAGCAGTTCTTC. It encodes CASRSGRGNEQFF.

Regarding this clone: One junction end does not reproduce the germline sequence, and a read error may be involved. The chain employs TRBV7-7 and TRBJ2-1, with D perhaps TRBD2 (9 bases). Germline values: CDR1 SSHAT, CDR2 FNYEAQ (reference sequence). The CDR3 runs to 16 residues. CDR3 sequence: CASSSGGSGRWAEQFF. The CDR3 nucleotides are TGTGCTAGCAGCTCAGGGGGCAGCGGGAGGTGGGCTGAGCAGTTCTTC.